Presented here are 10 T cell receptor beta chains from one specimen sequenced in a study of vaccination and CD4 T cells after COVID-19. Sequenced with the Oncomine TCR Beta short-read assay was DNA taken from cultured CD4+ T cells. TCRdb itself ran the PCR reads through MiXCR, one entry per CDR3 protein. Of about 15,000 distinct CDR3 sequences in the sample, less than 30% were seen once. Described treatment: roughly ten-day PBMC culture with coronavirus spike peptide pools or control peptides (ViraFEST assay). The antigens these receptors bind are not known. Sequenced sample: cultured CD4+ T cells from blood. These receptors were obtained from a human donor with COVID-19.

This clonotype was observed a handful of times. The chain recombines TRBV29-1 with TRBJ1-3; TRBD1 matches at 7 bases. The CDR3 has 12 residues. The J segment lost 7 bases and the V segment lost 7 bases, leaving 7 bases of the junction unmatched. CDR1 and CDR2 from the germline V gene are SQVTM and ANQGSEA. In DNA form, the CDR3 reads TGCAGCGGGATCCAGGGGGGTAACACCATATATTTT. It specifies CSGIQGGNTIYF.

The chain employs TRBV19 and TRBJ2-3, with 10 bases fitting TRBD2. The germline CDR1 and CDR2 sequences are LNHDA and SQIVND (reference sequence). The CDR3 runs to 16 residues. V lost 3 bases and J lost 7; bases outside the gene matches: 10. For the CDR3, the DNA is TGTGCCAGTAGTATGCCCCAGCGGGGGGGCCGAAATACGCAGTATTTT. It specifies CASSMPQRGGRNTQYF.

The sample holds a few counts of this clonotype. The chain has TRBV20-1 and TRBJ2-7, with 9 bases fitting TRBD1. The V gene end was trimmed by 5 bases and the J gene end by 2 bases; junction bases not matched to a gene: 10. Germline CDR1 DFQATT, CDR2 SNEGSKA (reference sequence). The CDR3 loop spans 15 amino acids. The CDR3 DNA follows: TGCAGTGCTTTCGACCGGGACAGGGTGACCTACGAGCAGTACTTC. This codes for CSAFDRDRVTYEQYF.

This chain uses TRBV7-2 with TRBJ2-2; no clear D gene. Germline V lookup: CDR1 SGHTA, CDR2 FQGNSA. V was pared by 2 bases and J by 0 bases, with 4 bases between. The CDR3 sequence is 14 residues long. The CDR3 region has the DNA TGTGCCAGCAGCTTACCAACGAACACCGGGGAGCTGTTTTTT. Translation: CASSLPTNTGELFF.

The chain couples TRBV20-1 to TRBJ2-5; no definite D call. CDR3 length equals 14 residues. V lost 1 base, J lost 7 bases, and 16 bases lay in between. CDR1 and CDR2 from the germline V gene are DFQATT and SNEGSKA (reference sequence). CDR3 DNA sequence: TGCAGTGCTAGAGGGGATTCAGGCTCGGCGACCCAGTACTTC. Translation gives CSARGDSGSATQYF.

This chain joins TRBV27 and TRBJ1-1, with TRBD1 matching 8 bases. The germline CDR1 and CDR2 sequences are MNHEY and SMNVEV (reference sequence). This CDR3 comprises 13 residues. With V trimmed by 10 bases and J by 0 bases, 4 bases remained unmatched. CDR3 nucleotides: TGTGCCACCGGGACAGGATTGAACACTGAAGCTTTCTTT. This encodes CATGTGLNTEAFF.

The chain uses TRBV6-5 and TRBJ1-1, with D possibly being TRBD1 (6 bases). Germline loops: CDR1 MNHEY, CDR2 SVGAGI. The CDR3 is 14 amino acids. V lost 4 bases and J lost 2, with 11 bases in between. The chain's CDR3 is CASSFAGDNTEAFF. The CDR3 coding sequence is TGTGCCAGCAGTTTTGCAGGGGACAACACTGAAGCTTTCTTT.

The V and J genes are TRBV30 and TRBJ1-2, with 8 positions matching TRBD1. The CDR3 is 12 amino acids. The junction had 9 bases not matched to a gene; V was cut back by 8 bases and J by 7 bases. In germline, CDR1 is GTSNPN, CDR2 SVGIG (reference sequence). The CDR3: CAQETGALGYTF. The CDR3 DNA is TGTGCCCAAGAGACAGGGGCCCTTGGCTACACCTTC. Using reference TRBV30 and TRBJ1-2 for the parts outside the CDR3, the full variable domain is SQTIHQWPATLVQPVGSPLSLECTVEGTSNPNLYWYRQAAGRGLQLLFYSVGIGQISSEVPQNLSASRPQDRQFILSSKKLLLSDSGFYLCAQETGALGYTFGSGTRLTVV.

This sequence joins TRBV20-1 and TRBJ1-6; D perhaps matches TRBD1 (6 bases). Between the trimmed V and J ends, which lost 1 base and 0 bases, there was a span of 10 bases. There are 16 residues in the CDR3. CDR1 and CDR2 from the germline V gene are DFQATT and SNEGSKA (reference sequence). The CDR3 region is CSARVTGSSYNSPLHF. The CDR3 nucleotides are TGCAGTGCTAGAGTTACAGGGAGCTCCTATAATTCACCCCTCCACTTT.

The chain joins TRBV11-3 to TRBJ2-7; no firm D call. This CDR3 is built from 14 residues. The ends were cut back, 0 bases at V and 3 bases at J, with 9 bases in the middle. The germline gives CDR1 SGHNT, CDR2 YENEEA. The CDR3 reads CASSLELNVYEQYF. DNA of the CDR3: TGTGCCAGCAGCTTAGAGCTCAACGTCTACGAGCAGTACTTC.